A selection of T cell receptor beta chains follows, all from one sample in a study of cytomegalovirus exposure and HLA in healthy donors. Data came from immunoSEQ multiplex PCR; TCRdb stores just in-frame clones and leaves some out. This sample has approximately 260,000 clones, with around 86% found just once. The material sequenced was PBMCs. Every receptor here comes from a woman in her late teens or twenties in good health and CMV-seronegative. The CDR3 runs from the conserved cysteine through the conserved F or W. A D gene is named only where the DNA matches it firmly. Clone size is given for some rows only: seen once, a few or many times, or a class if the clone is expanded.

TRBV4-1	-	-	TRBJ2-5	CASSQDSGGQETQYF	TGCGCCAGCAGCCAAGATAGCGGCGGCCAAGAGACCCAGTACTTC
TRBV7-8	-	few	TRBJ2-7	CASSPLTDSYEQYF	TGTGCCAGCAGCCCATTGACTGATTCCTACGAGCAGTACTTC
TRBV7-9	TRBD1	-	TRBJ2-7	CASSRTGSSYEQYF	TGTGCCAGCAGCCGGACAGGGAGCTCCTACGAGCAGTACTTC
TRBV18	TRBD1	-	TRBJ1-5	CASSPRTGLDQPQHF	TGTGCCAGCTCACCGCGGACAGGGTTGGATCAGCCCCAGCATTTT
TRBV28	TRBD1	-	TRBJ2-7	CASSLGTGRKQYF	TGTGCCAGCAGTTTAGGGACAGGGAGAAAGCAGTACTTC
TRBV28	-	once	TRBJ2-7	CASFQGYEQYF	TGTGCCAGCTTTCAGGGCTACGAGCAGTACTTC
TRBV27	-	few	TRBJ1-4	CASSLQGTNEKLFF	TGTGCCAGCAGCCTACAGGGCACTAATGAAAAACTGTTTTTT
TRBV4-1	-	once	TRBJ1-2	CASSQDRGSYGYTF	TGCGCCAGCAGCCAAGATAGGGGAAGCTATGGCTACACCTTC
TRBV19	TRBD1	-	TRBJ2-7	CASSMSRGLYEQYF	TGTGCCAGTAGTATGAGCAGGGGGCTATACGAGCAGTACTTC
TRBV30	-	-	TRBJ1-3	CAWGTGDSGNTIYF	TGTGCCTGGGGGACGGGAGACTCTGGAAACACCATATATTTT
TRBV5-1	TRBD1	-	TRBJ2-7	CASSSRDRAFEQYF	TGCGCCAGCAGCTCCCGGGACAGGGCTTTTGAGCAGTACTTC
TRBV6-5	-	-	TRBJ1-5	CATSGTLGNQPQHF	TGTGCCACCTCCGGGACACTCGGCAATCAGCCCCAGCATTTT
TRBV2	-	once	TRBJ1-2	CASSEQLYGYTF	TGTGCCAGCAGTGAACAGTTATATGGCTACACCTTC
TRBV30	-	-	TRBJ2-3	CAWQGGDTQYF	TGTGCCTGGCAAGGGGGAGATACGCAGTATTTT
TRBV27	-	once	TRBJ2-1	CASSLARPPSSYNEQFF	TGTGCCAGCAGCCTAGCCCGTCCCCCTAGCTCCTACAATGAGCAGTTCTTC
TRBV11-3	TRBD2	-	TRBJ2-7	CASSVRLAPEQYF	TGTGCCAGCAGCGTTCGACTAGCTCCCGAGCAGTACTTC